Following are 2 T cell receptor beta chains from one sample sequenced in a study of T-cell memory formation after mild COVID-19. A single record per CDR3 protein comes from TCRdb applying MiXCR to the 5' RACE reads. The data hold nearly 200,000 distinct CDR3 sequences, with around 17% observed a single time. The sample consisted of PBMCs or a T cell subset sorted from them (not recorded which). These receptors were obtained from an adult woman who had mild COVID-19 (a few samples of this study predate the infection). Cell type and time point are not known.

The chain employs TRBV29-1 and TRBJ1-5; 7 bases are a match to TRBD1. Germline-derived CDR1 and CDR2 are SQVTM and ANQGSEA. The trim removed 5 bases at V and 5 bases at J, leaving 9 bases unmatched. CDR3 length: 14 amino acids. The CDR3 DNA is TGCAGCGTTCAACCGGGGACAGCAGATCAGCCCCAGCATTTT. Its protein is CSVQPGTADQPQHF.

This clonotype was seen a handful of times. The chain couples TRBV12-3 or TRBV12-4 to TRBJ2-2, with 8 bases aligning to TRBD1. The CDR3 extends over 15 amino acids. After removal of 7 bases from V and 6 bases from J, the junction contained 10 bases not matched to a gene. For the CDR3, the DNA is TGTGCCAGCACCCCCCTGGACAGGGATGCCGGGGAGCTGTTTTTT. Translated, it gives CASTPLDRDAGELFF.